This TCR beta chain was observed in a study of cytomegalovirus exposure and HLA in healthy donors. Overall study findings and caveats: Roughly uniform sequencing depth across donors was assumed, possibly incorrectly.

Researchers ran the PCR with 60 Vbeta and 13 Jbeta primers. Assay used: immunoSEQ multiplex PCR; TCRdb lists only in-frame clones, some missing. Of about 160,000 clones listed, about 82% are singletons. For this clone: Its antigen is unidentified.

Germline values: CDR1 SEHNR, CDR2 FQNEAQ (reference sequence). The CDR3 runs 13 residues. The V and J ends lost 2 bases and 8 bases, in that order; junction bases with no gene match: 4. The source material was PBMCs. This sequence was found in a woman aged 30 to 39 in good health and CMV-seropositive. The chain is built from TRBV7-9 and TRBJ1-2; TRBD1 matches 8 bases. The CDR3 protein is CASSLLRGQGYTF. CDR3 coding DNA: TGTGCCAGCAGCTTACTCAGGGGGCAAGGCTACACCTTC. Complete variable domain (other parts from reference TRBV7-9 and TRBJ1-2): DTGVSQNPRHKITKRGQNVTFRCDPISEHNRLYWYRQTLGQGPEFLTYFQNEAQLEKSRLLSDRFSAERPKGSFSTLEIQRTEQGDSAMYLCASSLLRGQGYTFGSGTRLTVV.